These 22 T cell receptor beta chains share one sample of origin, sequenced in a study of OX40 agonist ivuxolimab in advanced cancers. The table came from immunoSEQ multiplex PCR; TCRdb's copy has only in-frame clones and leaves some out. The sample contains over 35,000 clones, more than 80% of which appear only once. The sequencing used CD4+ or CD8+ T cells sorted from blood, collected in a trial of the OX40 agonist ivuxolimab. The origin of the receptors is an adult with an advanced solid tumor such as melanoma, head and neck, liver or kidney cancer.

V is TRBV19 and J is TRBJ1-5; D ambiguous. Trimming took 3 bases from V and 7 from J, leaving 13 bases between them. Germline CDR1 is LNHDA and CDR2 is SQIVND (reference sequence). CDR3 length equals 14 residues. CDR3 protein: CASSIRSGSQPQHF. Written as DNA, the CDR3 is TGTGCCAGTAGTATCAGGTCGGGATCCCAGCCCCAGCATTTT. The complete variable domain, with remaining parts taken from reference TRBV19 and TRBJ1-5, reads DGGITQSPKYLFRKEGQNVTLSCEQNLNHDAMYWYRQDPGQGLRLIYYSQIVNDFQKGDIAEGYSVSREKKESFPLTVTSAQKNPTAFYLCASSIRSGSQPQHFGDGTRLSIL.

The chain couples TRBV15 to TRBJ2-1; D assignment may be TRBD1 or TRBD2 (5 bases each). Trimming took off 1 base at V and 8 bases at J, with 12 bases between the two ends. The CDR3 runs 14 residues. Looked up from germline, CDR1 is LNHNV and CDR2 is YYDKDF (reference sequence). CDR3 sequence: CATSRGGSSDEQFF. CDR3 nucleotides: TGTGCCACCAGCAGAGGGGGGTCGAGCGATGAGCAGTTCTTC.

The chain joins TRBV7-2 to TRBJ2-7; a possible D gene is TRBD2 (6 bases). CDR1 is SGHTA, CDR2 FQGNSA, per germline. Trimming shortened V by 5 bases and J by 9 bases, and 17 bases separated the two germline ends. The CDR3 loop spans 13 amino acids. CDR3 amino acids: CASSRDSLRPQYF. CDR3 coding DNA: TGTGCCAGCAGCAGGGACTCTCTCCGCCCGCAGTACTTC.

The CDR3 region is CASGRPDDYEQYF. For the CDR3, the DNA is TGTGCCAGCGGCAGGCCCGACGACTACGAGCAGTACTTC. The J gene is TRBJ2-7, the V gene TRBV9; D gene ambiguous. V was clipped by 7 bases and J by 3 bases, with 14 bases between them. The V gene's germline CDR1 is SGDLS and CDR2 YYNGEE. The CDR3 extends over 13 amino acids.

The chain recombines TRBV27 with TRBJ2-6; D is undetermined. Germline CDR1 MNHEY, CDR2 SMNVEV (reference sequence). CDR3 length: 14 residues. CDR3 nucleotide sequence: TGTGCTACCCGCTATCAGTCTGGGGCCAACGTCCTGACTTTC. It is translated as CATRYQSGANVLTF.

V gene TRBV11-2 combines with J gene TRBJ1-2; D not resolved. CDR1 is SGHAT, CDR2 FQNNGV, per germline. The CDR3 is 13 amino acids. Deletions cut 2 bases from V and 13 bases from J, with 17 bases between. CDR3 residues: CASSLSAVRLGTF. The CDR3 DNA is TGTGCCAGCAGCTTATCGGCAGTCCGGCTCGGCACCTTC.

This CDR3 reads CASSLDRLNTEAFF. CDR3 DNA sequence: TGTGCCAGCAGTTTAGACAGGTTGAACACTGAAGCTTTCTTT. The chain combines TRBV27 with TRBJ1-1, with D maybe TRBD1 (6 bases). V was pared by 2 bases and J by 0 bases, with 7 bases between. The CDR3 has 14 amino acids. Per germline, CDR1 MNHEY and CDR2 SMNVEV (reference sequence).

The chain recombines TRBV5-8 with TRBJ2-5; D is ambiguous. V was shortened by 5 bases and J by 7 bases, with 9 bases between the two germline ends. Germline V gene data show CDR1 as SGHTS and CDR2 as YDEGEE. This CDR3 region has 11 residues. The CDR3 nucleotides are TGTGCCAGCAGTCCCCCTTTGACCCAGTACTTC. Residues: CASSPPLTQYF.

The chain couples TRBV25-1 to TRBJ2-1; D tentatively fits TRBD1 or TRBD2 (5 bases each). Trimming pared 0 bases from V and 0 bases from J, leaving 12 bases between. The CDR3 runs to 17 residues. The germline CDR1 and CDR2 sequences are MGHDK and SYGVNS. The CDR3 here is CASSEYLEGSSYNEQFF. The CDR3, as DNA: TGTGCCAGCAGTGAATACCTTGAGGGGTCCTCCTACAATGAGCAGTTCTTC.

This chain connects TRBV18 to TRBJ1-2; D possibly corresponds to TRBD1 (5 bases). V was clipped by 2 bases and J by 4 bases, with 23 bases between them. The germline V gene encodes CDR1 KGHSH and CDR2 LQKENI. The CDR3 has 18 amino acids. The CDR3: CASSPTGVRTPTLYGYTF. The CDR3 DNA sequence: TGTGCCAGCTCACCAACGGGGGTAAGGACACCGACCCTCTATGGCTACACCTTC.

This clone was counted between two and nine times. The V gene is TRBV6-5, the J gene TRBJ1-2; no clear D. V gave up 6 bases and J gave up 6 bases, with 14 bases separating them. Germline loops: CDR1 MNHEY, CDR2 SVGAGI. The CDR3 loop spans 13 amino acids. The CDR3 region has the DNA TGTGCCAGCAGCCGCAAACCGGAAGATGGCTACACCTTC. As protein: CASSRKPEDGYTF.

The chain is built from TRBV11-2 and TRBJ1-1; D is undetermined. Trimming took off 5 bases at V and 4 bases at J, with 11 bases between the two ends. CDR3 length equals 13 residues. Germline loops: CDR1 SGHAT, CDR2 FQNNGV. The CDR3 protein is CASSPPGSTEAFF. The CDR3 DNA sequence: TGTGCCAGCAGCCCGCCGGGCAGCACTGAAGCTTTCTTT.

This clone has a count of ten or more. This rearrangement joins TRBV6-5 to TRBJ2-2, with TRBD2 matching 10 bases. The trim removed 4 bases at V and 1 base at J, leaving 3 bases unmatched. Germline V lookup: CDR1 MNHEY, CDR2 SVGAGI. The CDR3 covers 16 residues. The CDR3 coding sequence is TGTGCCAGCAGTTTCGGACTAGCGGTGAACACCGGGGAGCTGTTTTTT. This codes for CASSFGLAVNTGELFF.

The chain recombines TRBV19 with TRBJ1-1, with unresolved D. The CDR3 has 15 amino acids. V was trimmed by 8 bases and J by 4 bases, leaving 20 bases between them. In germline, CDR1 is LNHDA, CDR2 SQIVND (reference sequence). The CDR3 DNA sequence: TGTGCCAGTGGGAACCACTATCAGTTGGGCACTGAAGCTTTCTTT. This sequence encodes CASGNHYQLGTEAFF. The whole variable domain, filled in from reference TRBV19 and TRBJ1-1, reads DGGITQSPKYLFRKEGQNVTLSCEQNLNHDAMYWYRQDPGQGLRLIYYSQIVNDFQKGDIAEGYSVSREKKESFPLTVTSAQKNPTAFYLCASGNHYQLGTEAFFGQGTRLTVV.

The chain links TRBV6-1 to TRBJ2-5; 7 nucleotides line up with TRBD2. The end of the DNA fits TRBJ2-7 better, so the J call may be wrong. In germline, CDR1 is MNHNS, CDR2 SASEGT. The CDR3 is 15 amino acids. Here the CDR3 DNA reads TGTGCCAGCAGTGAAGGGGAGGGTAGACCCTACGAGCAGTACTTC. Its translation is CASSEGEGRPYEQYF.

The gene calls are TRBV7-3 and TRBJ2-3, with 8 nucleotides matching TRBD1. Germline values: CDR1 SGHTA, CDR2 FQGTGA. V was pared by 2 bases and J by 7 bases, with 14 bases of the junction left unmatched. This CDR3 region has 17 residues. The CDR3, as DNA: TGTGCCAGCAGCTTAGAGGGGTGGGGGCAGGGGGCTTATACGCAGTATTTT. Translated, it gives CASSLEGWGQGAYTQYF.

The rearrangement uses TRBV19 and TRBJ2-5, with TRBD1 identical over 7 bases. Germline loops: CDR1 LNHDA, CDR2 SQIVND (reference sequence). This CDR3 is 15 amino acids long. The trim removed 1 base at V and 2 bases at J, leaving 4 bases unmatched. The CDR3 bases are TGTGCCAGTAGTATAGTAAGGGGGCGACAAGAGACCCAGTACTTC. It is translated as CASSIVRGRQETQYF.

The chain combines TRBV7-3 with TRBJ2-7; the match to TRBD1 covers 10 bases. CDR1 and CDR2 (germline): SGHTA, FQGTGA. Trimming removed 1 base from V and 2 bases from J; junction bases left unmatched: 2. This CDR3 spans 15 amino acids. The CDR3 spells CASSLIGTGAYEQYF. The CDR3 DNA is TGTGCCAGCAGCTTAATTGGGACAGGGGCCTACGAGCAGTACTTC.

The chain uses TRBV5-1 and TRBJ1-1; the D is unclear. Between the trimmed V and J ends, which lost 2 bases and 6 bases, there was a span of 11 bases. The CDR3 is 13 residues long. Germline lookup yields CDR1 SGHRS and CDR2 YFSETQ. CDR3 loop: CASSFPGLAEAFF. In DNA form, the CDR3 reads TGCGCCAGCAGCTTCCCGGGTCTCGCTGAAGCTTTCTTT.

The rearrangement joins TRBV7-9 to TRBJ1-2; 9 nucleotides align to TRBD1. This CDR3 contains 13 residues. Germline CDR1 and CDR2: SEHNR and FQNEAQ (reference sequence). Trimming removed 6 bases from V and 4 bases from J; junction bases left unmatched: 3. CDR3 DNA sequence: TGTGCCAGCAGTCGACAGGGGGGCTATGGCTACACCTTC. Its protein is CASSRQGGYGYTF.

The chain carries TRBV9 and TRBJ2-3, with no clear D. The CDR3 is 15 residues long. V shed 2 bases and J shed 2 bases, with 12 bases lying between them. CDR1 and CDR2 from the germline V gene are SGDLS and YYNGEE. The CDR3 reads CASSVVDGYTDTQYF. CDR3 bases: TGTGCCAGCAGCGTCGTGGACGGTTACACAGATACGCAGTATTTT.

This chain connects TRBV6-5 to TRBJ2-1; TRBD2 matches 11 bases. V gave up 2 bases and J gave up 9 bases; unmatched junction bases: 3. Germline CDR1 reads MNHEY; CDR2 reads SVGAGI. The CDR3 spans 14 residues. The CDR3 reads CASSYTSGSSEQFF. Written as DNA, the CDR3 is TGTGCCAGCAGTTACACTAGCGGGAGTAGTGAGCAGTTCTTC.